These 12 T cell receptor beta chains were sequenced from one sample in a study of T-cell memory formation after mild COVID-19. TCRdb analysed the 5' RACE reads with MiXCR anew, one entry per CDR3 protein. Of 210,000 or so distinct CDR3 sequences listed, 15% to 20% are singletons. The specimen was PBMCs or a T cell subset sorted from them (not recorded which). The source of these receptors is an adult woman who had mild COVID-19 (a few samples of this study predate the infection). Cell type and time point are not known.

This clonotype was found a few times. The chain uses TRBV24-1 and TRBJ2-1, with 7 bases aligning to TRBD2. This CDR3 contains 16 residues. V gave up 5 bases and J gave up 2 bases; unmatched junction bases: 8. Germline V gives CDR1 KGHDR, CDR2 SFDVKD. The CDR3 reads CATSGRAGVAYNEQFF. The CDR3 DNA reads as TGTGCCACCAGTGGGCGGGCGGGAGTAGCCTACAATGAGCAGTTCTTC.

In this sample, this clonotype turned up a few times. The chain joins TRBV5-1 to TRBJ2-3; a weak D match, TRBD1 (6 bases). Germline loops: CDR1 SGHRS, CDR2 YFSETQ. The CDR3 contains 15 residues. The V end was cut by 0 bases, the J end by 5 bases, with 13 bases between. The CDR3 is CASSLARGRGDTQYF. In DNA form, the CDR3 reads TGCGCCAGCAGCTTGGCCAGGGGACGTGGAGATACGCAGTATTTT.

In its sample, this clonotype is medium-sized. The V call is TRBV5-1, the J call TRBJ2-7; D is ambiguous. Per the germline V gene, CDR1 is SGHRS and CDR2 is YFSETQ. V lost 2 bases and J lost 3, with 9 bases in between. This CDR3 comprises 13 residues. CDR3 DNA: TGCGCCAGCAGCTTTCTAATAGACTACGAGCAGTACTTC. Translation: CASSFLIDYEQYF. The entire variable domain, with the rest obtained from reference TRBV5-1 and TRBJ2-7, is as follows: KAGVTQTPRYLIKTRGQQVTLSCSPISGHRSVSWYQQTPGQGLQFLFEYFSETQRNKGNFPGRFSGRQFSNSRSEMNVSTLELGDSALYLCASSFLIDYEQYFGPGTRLTVT.

This chain uses TRBV4-1 with TRBJ2-7, with D perhaps matching TRBD2 (5 bases). There are 16 residues in the CDR3. Trimming pared 1 base from V and 0 bases from J, leaving 13 bases between. CDR1 and CDR2 from the germline V gene are MGHRA and YSYEKL. The CDR3 loop is CASSQGGRGGSYEQYF. The CDR3 nucleotides are TGCGCCAGCAGCCAAGGAGGGAGAGGAGGCTCCTACGAGCAGTACTTC.

The V and J genes are TRBV4-2 and TRBJ2-5; D remains unclear. CDR1 and CDR2 (germline): LGHNA, YNFKEQ. The CDR3 is 14 amino acids. Trimming shortened V by 1 base and J by 5 bases, and 11 bases separated the two germline ends. CDR3 bases: TGTGCCAGCAGCCAAGGGGGTTTGGCTGAGACCCAGTACTTC. This encodes CASSQGGLAETQYF.

To note about this clonotype: One end of the junction fails to match germline, which may point to a read error. V gene TRBV20-1 combines with J gene TRBJ1-1, with 7 bases aligning to TRBD1. CDR3 length: 11 residues. Germline V gene lookup returns CDR1 DFQATT and CDR2 SNEGSKA (reference sequence). The CDR3 DNA follows: TGCAGTGCTAGAACCGACAGGGCGAGGGGATTT. This codes for CSARTDRARGF.

This clonotype was seen a few times. The CDR3, as DNA: TGTGCCAGCAGTTACGCGGGACAGGGGAGAAACGAAGCTTTCTTT. It specifies CASSYAGQGRNEAFF. The chain is built from TRBV6-6 and TRBJ1-1; 10 bases are shared with TRBD1. Per the germline V gene, CDR1 is MNHNY and CDR2 is SVGAGI (reference sequence). With 2 bases clipped from V and 8 bases from J, the junction kept 8 bases outside the gene matches. The CDR3 extends over 15 amino acids.

This clonotype was counted between two and nine times. The genes are TRBV24-1 and TRBJ2-2; 7 bases map to TRBD2. V was clipped by 2 bases and J by 1 base; unmatched bases: 6. Germline lookup yields CDR1 KGHDR and CDR2 SFDVKD. CDR3 length: 17 amino acids. The CDR3 loop is CATSDSKAGVNTGELFF. CDR3 bases: TGTGCCACCAGTGATTCAAAGGCGGGAGTGAACACCGGGGAGCTGTTTTTT.

The chain links TRBV2 to TRBJ2-3, with D tentatively TRBD1 (6 bases). There are 15 residues in the CDR3. Trimming stripped 9 bases from V and 4 bases from J, with 20 bases between. The germline V gene has CDR1 SNHLY and CDR2 FYNNEI. The CDR3 loop is CASPRGKRSPDTQYF. For the CDR3, the DNA is TGTGCCAGTCCGAGGGGGAAGCGGTCCCCAGATACGCAGTATTTT.

This chain connects TRBV20-1 to TRBJ1-5; 8 nucleotides match TRBD1. The germline V gene has CDR1 DFQATT and CDR2 SNEGSKA (reference sequence). This CDR3 region has 15 residues. The ends lost 3 bases at V and 2 bases at J; junction bases unmatched: 6. The CDR3 here is CSASWKTGGNQPQHF. The CDR3 DNA reads TGCAGTGCTAGTTGGAAGACAGGGGGCAATCAGCCCCAGCATTTT.

This clonotype showed up just a few times. J is TRBJ1-1 and V is TRBV11-2; D not certain. The CDR3 covers 14 residues. In germline, CDR1 is SGHAT, CDR2 FQNNGV. Trimming left V 5 bases short and J 6 bases short, with 16 bases between. The CDR3 loop is CASSPSPRFAEAFF. CDR3 sequence (DNA): TGTGCCAGCAGCCCTTCACCTAGGTTCGCTGAAGCTTTCTTT.

The V call is TRBV20-1, the J call TRBJ2-7; 9 positions match TRBD2. Germline V gives CDR1 DFQATT, CDR2 SNEGSKA (reference sequence). V was clipped by 1 base and J by 1 base; unmatched bases: 5. The CDR3 sequence is 15 residues long. CDR3 in DNA: TGCAGTGCTAGAGGTCCAGCGGGAGGTTCCTACGAGCAGTACTTC. Protein: CSARGPAGGSYEQYF.